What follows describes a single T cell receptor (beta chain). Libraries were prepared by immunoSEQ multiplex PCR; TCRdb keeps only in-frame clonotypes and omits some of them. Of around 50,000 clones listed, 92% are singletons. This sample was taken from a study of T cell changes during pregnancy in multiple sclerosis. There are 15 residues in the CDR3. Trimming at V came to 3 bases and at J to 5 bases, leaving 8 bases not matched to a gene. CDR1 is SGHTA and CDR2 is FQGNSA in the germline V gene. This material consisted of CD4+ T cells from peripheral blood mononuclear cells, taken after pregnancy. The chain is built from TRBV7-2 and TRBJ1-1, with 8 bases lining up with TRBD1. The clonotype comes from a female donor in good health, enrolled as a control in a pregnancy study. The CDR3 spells CASSFRQGKRTEAFF. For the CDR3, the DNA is TGTGCCAGCAGCTTCCGACAGGGGAAGAGGACTGAAGCTTTCTTT.